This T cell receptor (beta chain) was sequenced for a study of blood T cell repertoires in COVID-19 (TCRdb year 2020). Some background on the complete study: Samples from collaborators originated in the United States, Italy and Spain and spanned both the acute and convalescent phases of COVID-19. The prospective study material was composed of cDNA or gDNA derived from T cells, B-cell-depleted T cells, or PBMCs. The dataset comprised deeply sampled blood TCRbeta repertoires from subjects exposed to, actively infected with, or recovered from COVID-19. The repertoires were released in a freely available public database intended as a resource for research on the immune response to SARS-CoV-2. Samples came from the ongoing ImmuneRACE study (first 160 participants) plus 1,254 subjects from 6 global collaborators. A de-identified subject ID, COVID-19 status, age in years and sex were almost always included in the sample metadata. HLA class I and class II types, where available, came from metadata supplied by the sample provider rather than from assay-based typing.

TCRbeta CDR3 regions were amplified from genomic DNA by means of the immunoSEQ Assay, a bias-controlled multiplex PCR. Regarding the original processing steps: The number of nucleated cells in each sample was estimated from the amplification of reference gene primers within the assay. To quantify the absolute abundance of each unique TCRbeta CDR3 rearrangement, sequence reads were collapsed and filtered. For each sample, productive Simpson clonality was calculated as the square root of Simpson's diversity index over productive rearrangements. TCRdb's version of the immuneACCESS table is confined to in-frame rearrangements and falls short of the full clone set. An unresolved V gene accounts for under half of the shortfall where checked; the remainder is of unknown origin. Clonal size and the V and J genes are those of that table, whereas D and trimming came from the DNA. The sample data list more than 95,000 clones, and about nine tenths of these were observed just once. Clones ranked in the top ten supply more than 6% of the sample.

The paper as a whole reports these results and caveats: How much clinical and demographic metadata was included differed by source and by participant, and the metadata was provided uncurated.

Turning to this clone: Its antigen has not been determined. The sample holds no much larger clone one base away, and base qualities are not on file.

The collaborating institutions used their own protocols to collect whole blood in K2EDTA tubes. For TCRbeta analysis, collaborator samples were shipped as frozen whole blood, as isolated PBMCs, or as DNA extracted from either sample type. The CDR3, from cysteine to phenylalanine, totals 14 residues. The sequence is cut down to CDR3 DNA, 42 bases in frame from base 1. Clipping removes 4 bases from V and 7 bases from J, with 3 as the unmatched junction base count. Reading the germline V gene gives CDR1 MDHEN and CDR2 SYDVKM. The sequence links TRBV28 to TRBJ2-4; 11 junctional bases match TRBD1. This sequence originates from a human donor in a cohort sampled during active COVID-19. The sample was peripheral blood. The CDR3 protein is CASSSGTGGNIQYF. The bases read TGTGCCAGCAGTTCCGGGACAGGGGGGAACATTCAGTACTTC.